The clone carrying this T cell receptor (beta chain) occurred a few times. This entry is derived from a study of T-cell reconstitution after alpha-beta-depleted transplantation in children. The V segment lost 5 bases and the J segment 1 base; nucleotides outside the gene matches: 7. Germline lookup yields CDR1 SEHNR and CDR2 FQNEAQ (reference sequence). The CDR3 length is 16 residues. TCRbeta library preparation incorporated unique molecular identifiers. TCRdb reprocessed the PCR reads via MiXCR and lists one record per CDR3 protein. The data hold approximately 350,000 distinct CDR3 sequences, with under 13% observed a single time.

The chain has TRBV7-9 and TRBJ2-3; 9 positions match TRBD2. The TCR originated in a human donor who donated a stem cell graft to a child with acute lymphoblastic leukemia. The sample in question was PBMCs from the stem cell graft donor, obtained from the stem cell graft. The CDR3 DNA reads TGTGCCAGCAGCCCCCTGAGCGGGAGGCGCACAGATACGCAGTATTTT. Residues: CASSPLSGRRTDTQYF.